Included here is one T cell receptor (beta chain) sequence, with context. Germline CDR1 is LGHDT and CDR2 is YNNKEL (reference sequence). With V trimmed by 4 bases and J by 6 bases, 21 bases remained unmatched. The CDR3 has 20 residues. This sample is drawn from a study of blood T cell repertoires in COVID-19. Background on the study: Samples taken during acute and convalescent COVID-19 were collected in the United States, Italy and Spain. Sources were T cells, B-cell-depleted T cells, or PBMCs; the material itself was cDNA or gDNA.

Authors' analysis steps: Scientists estimated how many nucleated cells there were by amplifying reference gene primers. Sequencing was performed with immunoSEQ multiplex PCR; in TCRdb, only in-frame clones are kept and a portion is missing. The V and J calls and the clone size are those of that table, but D and trimming were determined from the DNA. The repertoire holds approximately 400,000 clones, 75% to 90% seen once, with about 5% in the top ten. Participants came from about two dozen US areas, aged about 18 to 100 years. Sequenced sample: PBMCs or T cells enriched from blood (not recorded which). The clonotype comes from a woman between 45 and 65 years old who had recovered from COVID-19. The chain recombines TRBV3-1 (or the pseudogene TRBV3-2) with TRBJ2-3; 11 nucleotides align to TRBD1. The CDR3 DNA sequence: TGTGCCAGCAGCCCAACCGGGACAGGGGGGACTAGCTCCAGGGTGGATACGCAGTATTTT. Translation gives CASSPTGTGGTSSRVDTQYF.